This TCR beta chain was sequenced during a study of CD8 T cells in Susac syndrome. Study-wide points: It was acknowledged in the study that the number of individuals who were included in its TCR sequencing and HLA analysis was relatively small.

In the case of this clonotype: The antigen is undetermined.

RNA totalling roughly 0.5 to 1 ug underwent reverse transcription with random hexamers. Using its own MiXCR run on the immunoSEQ multiplex PCR reads, TCRdb lists one record per CDR3 protein. The profile covers around 200,000 distinct CDR3 sequences, with about 94% appearing a single time and around 0.094% taken by the ten largest. The CDR3 consists of 14 residues. Germline values: CDR1 SNHLY, CDR2 FYNNEI. Deletions cut 3 bases from V and 6 bases from J, with 14 bases between. The V gene is TRBV2, the J gene TRBJ1-1; D remains unclear. The sequenced material came from CD4+ T cells from PBMCs. The source is a human donor with Susac syndrome. Written as DNA, the CDR3 is TGTGCCAGCAGTGAGGGCAGACCTAGGGCTGAAGCTTTCTTT. Protein sequence: CASSEGRPRAEAFF. The full variable domain, completed using reference TRBV2 and TRBJ1-1, is EPEVTQTPSHQVTQMGQEVILRCVPISNHLYFYWYRQILGQKVEFLVSFYNNEISEKSEIFDDQFSVERPDGSNFTLKIRSTKLEDSAMYFCASSEGRPRAEAFFGQGTRLTVV.